The 6 T cell receptor beta chains in this list originate from one sample, sequenced in a study of identical twins. From the 5' RACE reads, TCRdb called clonotypes with MiXCR, one entry per CDR3 protein. This sample has hundreds of thousands of distinct CDR3 sequences; about 20% occur once, and the top ten carry about 0.5%. The data also belong to a second study, concerning yellow fever vaccine responses in identical twins.

Material for sequencing was CD4+ T cells sorted from blood. The receptors derive from a woman younger than 30 in good health.

The chain joins TRBV19 to TRBJ1-2; a possible D gene is TRBD1 (5 bases). This CDR3 spans 18 amino acids. Trimming removed 4 bases from V and 4 bases from J, with 25 bases in between. In germline, CDR1 is LNHDA, CDR2 SQIVND (reference sequence). For the CDR3, the DNA is TGTGCCAGTAGTACCCTCCTTGGTACAGCAAAGGGGATCTATGGCTACACCTTC. It encodes CASSTLLGTAKGIYGYTF.

This clonotype was detected only a few times. The chain links TRBV12-3 or TRBV12-4 to TRBJ2-3, with 7 bases fitting TRBD2. The CDR3 runs 14 residues. Losses at the gene ends were 6 bases for V and 6 bases for J; bases not matched to a gene: 9. The CDR3 reads CASRPGPTSDTQYF. The CDR3 DNA sequence: TGTGCCAGCAGACCCGGACCGACTAGCGATACGCAGTATTTT.

This clonotype was counted a few times. This sequence joins TRBV4-1 and TRBJ2-7, with D perhaps matching TRBD2 (6 bases). V shed 4 bases and J shed 0 bases, with 22 bases lying between them. CDR3 length equals 18 residues. Per germline, CDR1 MGHRA and CDR2 YSYEKL. CDR3 coding DNA: TGCGCCAGCAGCCCATCCGTACGGGGGAGGACCCGCTCCTACGAGCAGTACTTC. As protein: CASSPSVRGRTRSYEQYF.

The chain joins TRBV11-3 to TRBJ2-1; D might be TRBD2 (6 bases). Germline V CDR1 and CDR2: SGHNT, YENEEA. V lost 3 bases, J lost 6 bases, and 18 bases lay in between. The CDR3 is 16 residues long. CDR3 region: CASSFDPVRGGNEQFF. The CDR3 DNA is TGTGCCAGCAGCTTCGACCCCGTGCGGGGTGGCAATGAGCAGTTCTTC.

This clonotype was recorded many times. The chain employs TRBV28 and TRBJ2-1; 10 nucleotides agree with TRBD2. V lost 8 bases, J lost 8 bases, and 9 bases stayed unmatched. CDR1 is MDHEN, CDR2 SYDVKM, per germline. CDR3 length equals 14 residues. The CDR3 DNA reads as TGTGCCAGCTCGGGACTAGCGAATAAGTATGAGCAGTTCTTC. Encoded protein: CASSGLANKYEQFF.

Only a few counts were recorded for this clonotype. This chain uses TRBV12-3 or TRBV12-4 with TRBJ2-2, with 8 positions matching TRBD1. V lost 7 bases, J lost 6 bases, and 10 bases stayed unmatched. The CDR3 length is 15 residues. CDR3 region: CASTRTGPGAGELFF. The CDR3 DNA is TGTGCCAGCACCAGGACAGGGCCAGGGGCCGGGGAGCTGTTTTTT.